The rows below give T cell receptor beta chains drawn from one sample of a study of T cell repertoires in cytomegalovirus infection. TCRdb independently ran MiXCR on the reads; one entry per CDR3 protein. In the table there are around 260,000 distinct CDR3 sequences, about 26% of which are singletons. The sequenced sample was PBMCs. Receptor source: a human donor in good health (CMV status not recorded). Some clones in this sample may be carry-over from other donors' samples. Each CDR3 is given with its conserved first and last residue. Each record gives: J gene, V gene, D gene, CDR3 length, clone size, CDR3 DNA, CDR3 protein. D genes are given only for firm matches. Only part of the rows carry a size: once, few, many, or a class if the clone is expanded.

TRBJ2-1	TRBV6-5	TRBD1	15	few	TGTGCCAGCAGCAAAGGGGGCATAACGTACAATGAGCAGTTCTTC	CASSKGGITYNEQFF
TRBJ2-2	TRBV7-2	.	15	many	TGTGCCAGCAGTTCCTGGGGAGCGAACACCGGGGAGCTGTTTTTT	CASSSWGANTGELFF
TRBJ2-1	TRBV11-2	.	13	.	TGTGCCAGCGGAGTCCATTCCCTAAATGAGCAGTTCTTC	CASGVHSLNEQFF
TRBJ1-6	TRBV5-6	.	14	.	TGTGCCAGCAGCCGCACAGGGTCGGTTTCACCCCTCCACTTT	CASSRTGSVSPLHF
TRBJ2-1	TRBV7-2	.	13	many	TGTGCCAGCAGCTTACTAGCGCACAATGAGCAGTTCTTC	CASSLLAHNEQFF
TRBJ1-1	TRBV29-1	.	15	few	TGCAGCGTCCCAAGGGAGGCCGTTTCTACCACTGAAGCTTTCTTT	CSVPREAVSTTEAFF
TRBJ2-2	TRBV7-2	.	13	many	TGTGCCAGCAGCTTACTGTTCCGAGGGGAGCTGTTTTTT	CASSLLFRGELFF
TRBJ2-1	TRBV20-1	.	14	few	TGCAGTGCCAGGACCGGTAGCTCCTACAATGAGCAGTTCTTC	CSARTGSSYNEQFF
TRBJ2-7	TRBV29-1	TRBD2	14	.	TGCAGCGTTGAAGGATCGGGGGGTAACTACGAGCAGTACTTC	CSVEGSGGNYEQYF
TRBJ2-7	TRBV19	.	13	.	TGTGCCAGTAGGCCGGGACAAAACTACGAGCAGTACTTC	CASRPGQNYEQYF
TRBJ2-1	TRBV11-2	TRBD2	16	.	TGTGCCAGCAGCATAAGATGGACTAGCGAGACAAATGAGCAGTTCTTC	CASSIRWTSETNEQFF
TRBJ2-3	TRBV6-5	.	15	.	TGTGCCAGCAGGTCCGCGCTAATCAATAGAGATACGCAGTATTTT	CASRSALINRDTQYF
TRBJ2-1	TRBV6-5	.	15	once	TGTGCCAGCGGTGTTTCCCGTAGATATTACAATGAGCAGTTCTTC	CASGVSRRYYNEQFF
TRBJ2-1	TRBV5-3	TRBD1	16	.	TGTGCCAGCAGCACCCGGGACAGGGGCTCCTACAATGAGCAGTTCTTC	CASSTRDRGSYNEQFF
TRBJ1-4	TRBV6-5	.	15	many	TGTGCCAGCAGTTCCACGACCCACTGGGGTGAAAAACTGTTTTTT	CASSSTTHWGEKLFF
TRBJ2-4	TRBV7-2	.	15	many	TGTGCCAGCAGCTTAGCGGGAGGTGGCAAAAACATTCAGTACTTC	CASSLAGGGKNIQYF
TRBJ1-5	TRBV2	.	13	.	TGTGCCAGCAGGTACAGGGAGGATCAGCCCCAGCATTTT	CASRYREDQPQHF
TRBJ1-2	TRBV10-2	.	17	few	TGCGCCAGCAGTGAGTCGTTCGGAGCGCTCAGAACCTATGGCTACACCTTC	CASSESFGALRTYGYTF
TRBJ1-1	TRBV5-1	TRBD1	17	.	TGCGCCAGCAGCTCGGAACCCCCGACAGGGCTGAACACTGAAGCTTTCTTT	CASSSEPPTGLNTEAFF
TRBJ2-5	TRBV7-2	.	14	many	TGTGCCAGCAGCCCGCGGGCGGGTGAAGAGACCCAGTACTTC	CASSPRAGEETQYF